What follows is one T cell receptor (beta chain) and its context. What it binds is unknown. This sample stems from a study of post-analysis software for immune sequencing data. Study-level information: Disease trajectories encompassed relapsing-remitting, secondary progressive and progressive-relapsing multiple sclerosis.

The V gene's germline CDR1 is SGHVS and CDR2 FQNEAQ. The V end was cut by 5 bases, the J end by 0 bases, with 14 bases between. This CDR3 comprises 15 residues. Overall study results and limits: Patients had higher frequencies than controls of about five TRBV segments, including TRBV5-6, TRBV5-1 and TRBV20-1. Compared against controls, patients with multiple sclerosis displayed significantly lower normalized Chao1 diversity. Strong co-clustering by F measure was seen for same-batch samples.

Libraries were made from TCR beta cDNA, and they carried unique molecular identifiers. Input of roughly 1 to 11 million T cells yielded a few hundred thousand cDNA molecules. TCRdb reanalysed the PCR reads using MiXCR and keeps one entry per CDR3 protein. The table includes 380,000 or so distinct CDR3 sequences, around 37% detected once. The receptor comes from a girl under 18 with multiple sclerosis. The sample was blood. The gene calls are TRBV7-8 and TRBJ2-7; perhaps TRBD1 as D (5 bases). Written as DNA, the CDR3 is TGTGCCAGCAGCCCACGCCAACAGGCCTCCTACGAGCAGTACTTC. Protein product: CASSPRQQASYEQYF.